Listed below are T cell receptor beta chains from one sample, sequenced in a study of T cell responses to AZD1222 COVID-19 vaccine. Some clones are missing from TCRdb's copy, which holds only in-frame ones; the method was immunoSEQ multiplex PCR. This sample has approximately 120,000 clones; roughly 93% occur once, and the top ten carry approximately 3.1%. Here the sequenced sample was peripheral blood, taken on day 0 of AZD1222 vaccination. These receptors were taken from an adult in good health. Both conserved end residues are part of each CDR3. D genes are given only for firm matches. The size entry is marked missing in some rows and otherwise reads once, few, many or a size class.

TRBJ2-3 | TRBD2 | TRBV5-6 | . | TGTGCCAGCAGCTTGCTTACGGGACTAGCAGATACGCAGTATTTT | CASSLLTGLADTQYF
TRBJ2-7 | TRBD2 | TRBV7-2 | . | TGTGCCAGCAGCTCGGCTAGCGGGATCTACGAGCAGTACTTC | CASSSASGIYEQYF
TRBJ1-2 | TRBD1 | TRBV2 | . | TGTGCCAGCAGGGGACAGGTATATGGCTACACCTTC | CASRGQVYGYTF
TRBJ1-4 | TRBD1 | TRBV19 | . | TGTGCCAGTAGTTGGACTCCGGGACAGGGGAATGAAAAACTGTTTTTT | CASSWTPGQGNEKLFF
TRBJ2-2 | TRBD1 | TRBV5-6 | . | TGTGCCAGCGGGGGACAGGGCACCGGGGAGCTGTTTTTT | CASGGQGTGELFF
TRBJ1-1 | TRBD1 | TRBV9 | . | TGTGCCAGCAGCGTAGAGACAGGGGGATTTACTGAAGCTTTCTTT | CASSVETGGFTEAFF
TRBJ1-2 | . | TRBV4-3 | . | TGCGCCAGCAGCCAAGATCGAGGGTTAAACTATGGCTACACCTTC | CASSQDRGLNYGYTF
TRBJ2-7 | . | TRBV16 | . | TGTGCCAGCAAAAAGGCGGGGCCGGGCGAGCAGTACTTC | CASKKAGPGEQYF
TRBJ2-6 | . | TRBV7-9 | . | TGTGCCAGCAGCTCGAAGGGGAAGGCAGCCGGCTCTGGGGCCAACGTCCTGACTTTC | CASSSKGKAAGSGANVLTF
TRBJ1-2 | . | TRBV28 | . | TGTGCCAGCAGGTGGGGTAACTATGGCTACACCTTC | CASRWGNYGYTF
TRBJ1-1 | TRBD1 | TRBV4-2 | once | TGTGCCAGCAGCCCGGGACAGGGGCTGAACACTGAAGCTTTCTTT | CASSPGQGLNTEAFF
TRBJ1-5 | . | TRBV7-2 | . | TGTGCCAGCAGCTTAGCGGGGGGGGCTGCTCAGCCCCAGCATTTT | CASSLAGGAAQPQHF
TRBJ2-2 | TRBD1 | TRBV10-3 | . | TGTGCCACCGTGAACCGGGACAGGGGGCAAACCGGGGAGCTGTTTTTT | CATVNRDRGQTGELFF
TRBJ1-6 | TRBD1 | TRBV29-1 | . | TGCAGCGTTGACGACAGGGGGTCTCGTAATTCACCCCTCCACTTT | CSVDDRGSRNSPLHF
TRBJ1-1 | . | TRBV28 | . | TGTGCCAGCAACCTAAGGGCTCACCTCGATGCTTTCTTT | CASNLRAHLDAFF
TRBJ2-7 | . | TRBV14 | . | TGTGCCAGCAGCCATAAGCCGGGTCCTGCCTACGAGCAGTACTTC | CASSHKPGPAYEQYF